This entry lists 6 T cell receptor beta chains sequenced from one sample in a study of blood T cell repertoires in COVID-19. The assay was immunoSEQ multiplex PCR, and TCRdb's table has in-frame clones only and misses some. Of approximately 150,000 clones listed, around 85% are singletons. Sequenced: peripheral blood. The origin of the receptors is a human donor in a cohort sampled during active COVID-19.

This chain joins TRBV5-5 and TRBJ2-7, with a weak D call TRBD1 (5 bases). Germline assignment: CDR1 SGHKS and CDR2 YYEKEE (reference sequence). This CDR3 region has 12 residues. V lost 4 bases, J lost 2 bases, and 7 bases lay in between. The CDR3 loop reads CASSKTAYEQYF. The CDR3 nucleotides are TGTGCCAGCAGCAAGACAGCCTACGAGCAGTACTTC.

About this clone: The same CDR3 is also encoded by other DNA sequences in this sample. J is TRBJ1-1 and V is TRBV28; the D gene is possibly TRBD1 (6 bases). This CDR3 spans 14 amino acids. Trimming left V 3 bases short and J 1 base short, with 9 bases between. CDR1 and CDR2 (germline): MDHEN, SYDVKM. This CDR3 reads CASSFRGRNTEAFF. The CDR3 DNA follows: TGTGCCAGCAGTTTCAGGGGAAGGAACACTGAAGCTTTCTTT.

This chain joins TRBV28 and TRBJ2-3, with 7 bases aligning to TRBD1. The CDR3 is 14 residues long. Germline V gene data show CDR1 as MDHEN and CDR2 as SYDVKM. The V and J ends lost 3 bases and 6 bases, in that order; junction bases with no gene match: 6. The CDR3 loop is CASSFNRGGDTQYF. CDR3 sequence (DNA): TGTGCCAGCAGTTTTAACAGGGGCGGCGATACGCAGTATTTT.

V usage is TRBV12-3 or TRBV12-4 and J usage is TRBJ1-1; 10 bases are a match to TRBD1. The V gene end was trimmed by 6 bases and the J gene end by 10 bases; junction bases not matched to a gene: 8. The CDR3 extends over 13 amino acids. The CDR3 DNA reads as TGTGCCAGCAGCAAAGACAGGGGGCACGGAGCTTTCTTT. It is translated as CASSKDRGHGAFF.

This clone was recorded once. The J gene is TRBJ2-2, the V gene TRBV10-3; 14 nucleotides agree with TRBD2. The CDR3 is 17 amino acids. Germline V gives CDR1 ENHRY, CDR2 SYGVKD. J was trimmed by 8 bases and V by 3 bases; bases with no gene match: 8. The CDR3 is CAISEYGTSGGRGELFF. The DNA for the CDR3 is TGTGCCATCAGTGAATACGGGACTAGCGGGGGTAGAGGGGAGCTGTTTTTT.

The rearrangement joins TRBV5-4 to TRBJ2-7; D is possibly TRBD2 (7 bases). V lost 4 bases, J lost 5 bases, and 16 bases lay in between. The CDR3 totals 14 residues. The V gene's germline CDR1 is SGHNT and CDR2 YYREEE (reference sequence). As DNA, the CDR3 is TGTGCCAGCAGCCCTCGGACGGGGGGCGACGAGCAGTACTTC. The encoded protein is CASSPRTGGDEQYF.